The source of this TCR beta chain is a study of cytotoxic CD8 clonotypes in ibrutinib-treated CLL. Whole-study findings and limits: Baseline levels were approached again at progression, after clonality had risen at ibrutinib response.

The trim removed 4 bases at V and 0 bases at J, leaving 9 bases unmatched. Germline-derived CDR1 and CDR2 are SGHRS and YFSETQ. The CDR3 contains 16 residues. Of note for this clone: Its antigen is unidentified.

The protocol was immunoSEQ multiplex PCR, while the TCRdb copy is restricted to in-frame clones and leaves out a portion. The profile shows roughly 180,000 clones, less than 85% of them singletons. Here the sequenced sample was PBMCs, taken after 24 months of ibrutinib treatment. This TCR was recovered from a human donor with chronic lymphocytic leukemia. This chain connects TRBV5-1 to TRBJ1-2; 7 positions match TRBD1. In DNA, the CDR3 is TGCGCCAGCAGCAACCGGGACAGCAGTTCTAACTATGGCTACACCTTC. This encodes CASSNRDSSSNYGYTF.